The T cell receptor (beta chain) under discussion was sequenced for a study of Ad26.COV2.S vaccination and SARS-CoV-2 variants. Assay: immunoSEQ multiplex PCR; the TCRdb copy retains only in-frame clones and omits some. Of over 90,000 clones in the sample, around 80% were seen once. Germline loops: CDR1 SGHNT, CDR2 YENEEA. CDR3 length equals 15 residues. Losses at the gene ends were 4 bases for V and 2 bases for J; bases not matched to a gene: 3. This chain links TRBV11-3 with TRBJ2-1, with TRBD1 matching over 9 bases. This TCR derives from a human donor who had recovered from COVID-19. Sample: peripheral blood, taken after recovery from COVID-19. The CDR3 spells CASSSGTGPYNEQFF. DNA for the CDR3: TGTGCCAGCAGCTCAGGGACAGGGCCCTACAATGAGCAGTTCTTC.